The rows below give T cell receptor beta chains drawn from one sample of a study of blood T cell repertoires in COVID-19. Assay used: immunoSEQ multiplex PCR; TCRdb lists only in-frame clones, some missing. The sample lists around 150,000 clones, 70% to 90% occurring once. The sequenced sample consisted of PBMCs or T cells enriched from blood (not recorded which). The receptor source for this set is a woman aged 40 to 50 who had recovered from COVID-19. The CDR3 runs from the conserved cysteine through the conserved F or W. The order of the fields is V gene, D gene, clone size, J gene, CDR3 protein, CDR3 DNA. D genes are given only for firm matches. Clone size is not always given. Where it is, it says once, few, many or a class for expanded clones.

TRBV6-4,TRBD1,NA,TRBJ1-2,CASRGQGTDAPNYGYTF,TGTGCCAGCAGGGGACAGGGTACCGACGCCCCTAACTATGGCTACACCTTC
TRBV30,NA,NA,TRBJ2-1,CAWSVMGSNEQFF,TGTGCCTGGAGTGTAATGGGGAGCAATGAGCAGTTCTTC
TRBV3-1/TRBV3-2,NA,NA,TRBJ2-7,CASSQMDSNYEQYF,TGTGCTAGCAGCCAAATGGACTCTAACTACGAGCAGTACTTC
TRBV2,TRBD1,NA,TRBJ1-5,CASKEANRGNQPQHF,TGTGCCAGCAAGGAGGCCAACAGGGGGAATCAGCCCCAGCATTTT
TRBV28,NA,NA,TRBJ1-2,CASTPGDYGYTF,TGTGCCAGCACCCCGGGGGACTATGGCTACACCTTC
TRBV18,NA,NA,TRBJ1-1,CASSPSRGGLNTEAFF,TGTGCCAGCTCACCGTCCAGGGGCGGATTGAACACTGAAGCTTTCTTT
TRBV2,NA,NA,TRBJ2-1,CASSEALQGEREFF,TGTGCCAGCAGTGAAGCGCTTCAGGGCGAACGGGAGTTCTTC
TRBV4-2,TRBD2,NA,TRBJ2-1,CASSQAFSGRADAEQFF,TGTGCCAGCAGCCAAGCATTTAGCGGGAGGGCCGACGCTGAGCAGTTCTTC
TRBV7-9,TRBD1,once,TRBJ1-4,CASSFTPDRSNEKLFF,TGTGCCAGCAGCTTTACCCCGGACAGGTCGAATGAAAAACTGTTTTTT
TRBV3-1/TRBV3-2,TRBD2,NA,TRBJ2-5,CASSQVRGGGKETQYF,TGTGCCAGCAGCCAAGTCCGTGGCGGGGGGAAGGAGACCCAGTACTTC
TRBV9,NA,NA,TRBJ1-2,CASSVGLNGYTF,TGTGCCAGCAGCGTAGGCCTAAATGGCTACACCTTC
TRBV9,NA,NA,TRBJ2-1,CASSPGKTTDYLRNNEQFF,TGTGCCAGCAGCCCAGGGAAAACTACGGACTACCTGCGAAACAATGAGCAGTTCTTC
TRBV6-6,NA,NA,TRBJ2-6,CASSYREDGANVLTF,TGTGCCAGCAGTTACAGGGAGGACGGGGCCAACGTCCTGACTTTC
TRBV7-6,TRBD2,few,TRBJ2-3,CASSLASAGGADTQYF,TGTGCCAGCAGCTTAGCATCGGCGGGAGGAGCAGATACGCAGTATTTT
TRBV7-2,TRBD1,NA,TRBJ2-2,CASSKDRAGELFF,TGTGCCAGCAGCAAGGACAGGGCGGGGGAGCTGTTTTTT
TRBV6-5,NA,NA,TRBJ2-1,CASIPGGAVNNEQFF,TGTGCCAGCATCCCCGGGGGAGCGGTAAACAATGAGCAGTTCTTC
TRBV30,TRBD2,NA,TRBJ2-2,CAWSVGLAGGTGELFF,TGTGCCTGGAGTGTTGGTCTAGCGGGGGGCACCGGGGAGCTGTTTTTT
TRBV18,NA,NA,TRBJ2-7,CASSPQGGREQYF,TGTGCCAGCTCACCACAAGGCGGCCGCGAGCAGTACTTC
TRBV5-8,TRBD1,NA,TRBJ1-3,CASSLDRGDGNTIYF,TGTGCCAGCAGCCTAGACAGGGGTGATGGAAACACCATATATTTT
TRBV4-1,TRBD1,NA,TRBJ1-2,CASSDRGRLNGYTF,TGCGCCAGCAGTGACAGGGGGCGGTTAAACGGCTACACCTTC
TRBV27,NA,few,TRBJ1-2,CATRQANYGYTF,TGTGCCACCAGACAGGCGAACTATGGCTACACCTTC
TRBV5-6,NA,NA,TRBJ1-2,CASSLPDRFDGYTF,TGTGCCAGCAGCCTCCCAGACAGGTTCGACGGCTACACCTTC
TRBV6-4,TRBD2,NA,TRBJ2-3,CASSDASGGADTQYF,TGTGCCAGCAGTGACGCTAGCGGGGGGGCAGATACGCAGTATTTT